This TCR beta chain emerged from a study of molecular identifiers for immune sequencing clone quantification. On the study more broadly: Replicate RNA from around 20,000 or 100,000 naive CD8 T cells formed five aliquots; four were sequenced.

Previously described methods with listed TCR primers produced the bulk TCR libraries. TCRdb reanalysed the PCR reads using MiXCR and keeps one entry per CDR3 protein. Among approximately 41,000 distinct CDR3 sequences listed, approximately 21% were seen once. This clonotype was seen repeatedly, ten times or more. Germline V CDR1 and CDR2: KGHDR, SFDVKD. Trimming left V 3 bases short and J 6 bases short, with 11 bases between. This CDR3 contains 13 residues. This clonotype originated in a human donor in good health. Some libraries in this study had Jurkat cell RNA spiked in. Sequencing was performed on naive CD8+ T cells from blood, with Jurkat cell RNA spiked in. Indicated subset: FACS-sorted CD8+CD4-CCR7+CD45RA+ naive T cells. The V gene is TRBV24-1, the J gene TRBJ2-7, with D tentatively TRBD1 (6 bases). The CDR3 reads CATSDIRTVEQYF. The DNA for the CDR3 is TGTGCCACCAGTGATATCCGGACAGTCGAGCAGTACTTC.